Below are 10 T cell receptor beta chains sequenced from a single sample in a study of cytomegalovirus exposure and HLA in healthy donors. The primer mix had 60 Vbeta and 13 Jbeta primers. The data were produced by immunoSEQ multiplex PCR, yet TCRdb's version contains in-frame clones alone and is incomplete. The profile shows 90,000 or so clones, 55% to 75% of them singletons. The specimen sequenced was PBMCs. The source of these receptors is a woman younger than 35 in good health and CMV-seropositive.

The gene calls are TRBV10-3 and TRBJ2-5; 12 bases agree with TRBD1. CDR3 size: 15 residues. Germline CDR1 ENHRY, CDR2 SYGVKD. The V segment lost 4 bases and the J segment 5 bases; nucleotides outside the gene matches: 5. The CDR3, as DNA: TGTGCCATCAGTGCCGGGACAGGGGGCTGGGAGACCCAGTACTTC. Its translation is CAISAGTGGWETQYF.

The chain uses TRBV5-4 and TRBJ2-1; D might be TRBD2 (6 bases). The germline V gene encodes CDR1 SGHNT and CDR2 YYREEE (reference sequence). This CDR3 is built from 16 residues. Deletions cut 1 base from V and 2 bases from J, with 13 bases between. In DNA, the CDR3 is TGTGCCAGCAGCTTGAGTCCGGGGGAGACCTACAATGAGCAGTTCTTC. Protein: CASSLSPGETYNEQFF.

This chain joins TRBV7-9 and TRBJ2-1; 12 bases match TRBD2. The CDR3 has 16 amino acids. Germline V gene data show CDR1 as SEHNR and CDR2 as FQNEAQ (reference sequence). V lost 7 bases to trimming and J lost 7 bases; unmatched junction nucleotides: 11. CDR3 coding DNA: TGTGCCAGCACCCTCTTTGGGCTAGCGGGGGGGAATGAGCAGTTCTTC. This translates into CASTLFGLAGGNEQFF. Full variable domain (missing parts from reference TRBV7-9 and TRBJ2-1): DTGVSQNPRHKITKRGQNVTFRCDPISEHNRLYWYRQTLGQGPEFLTYFQNEAQLEKSRLLSDRFSAERPKGSFSTLEIQRTEQGDSAMYLCASTLFGLAGGNEQFFGPGTRLTVL.

This clone was counted between two and nine times. The V and J genes are TRBV5-4 and TRBJ2-1; no clear D gene. Germline V gene lookup returns CDR1 SGHNT and CDR2 YYREEE (reference sequence). Trimming left V 0 bases short and J 5 bases short, with 3 bases between. This CDR3 comprises 12 residues. This CDR3 is CASSLGHNEQFF. DNA for the CDR3: TGTGCCAGCAGCTTGGGGCACAATGAGCAGTTCTTC.

This clone appeared a few times. The CDR3 nucleotides are TGTGCCTGGAGTGCTGCCGGGACAGGGGTGACTAACTATGGCTACACCTTC. This translates into CAWSAAGTGVTNYGYTF. The gene calls are TRBV30 and TRBJ1-2; 10 positions agree with TRBD1. The CDR3 contains 17 residues. V was pared by 1 base and J by 0 bases, with 8 bases of the junction left unmatched. In germline, CDR1 is GTSNPN, CDR2 SVGIG (reference sequence).

This rearrangement joins TRBV7-8 to TRBJ2-1; the match to TRBD2 covers 12 bases. V shed 6 bases and J 4 bases; nucleotides not matched to a gene: 7. The germline CDR1 and CDR2 sequences are SGHVS and FQNEAQ. The CDR3 runs 16 residues. The CDR3 DNA reads TGTGCCAGCAGTCCCGCTAGCGGGGGGGGATACAATGAGCAGTTCTTC. Protein product: CASSPASGGGYNEQFF.

The chain couples TRBV28 to TRBJ1-5; TRBD1 matches at 8 bases. J gave up 7 bases and V 6 bases, and 11 bases lay outside the gene matches. CDR3 length: 15 amino acids. Germline CDR1 reads MDHEN; CDR2 reads SYDVKM. This chain's CDR3 is CASSPTQGARQPQHF. In DNA form, the CDR3 reads TGTGCCAGCAGCCCAACCCAGGGGGCGAGACAGCCCCAGCATTTT. Full variable domain (missing parts from reference TRBV28 and TRBJ1-5): DVKVTQSSRYLVKRTGEKVFLECVQDMDHENMFWYRQDPGLGLRLIYFSYDVKMKEKGDIPEGYSVSREKKERFSLILESASTNQTSMYLCASSPTQGARQPQHFGDGTRLSIL.

The gene calls are TRBV7-2 and TRBJ2-3; tentatively, D is TRBD2 (6 bases). The CDR3 consists of 15 residues. In germline, CDR1 is SGHTA, CDR2 FQGNSA. V lost 3 bases, J lost 2 bases, and 12 bases lay in between. Here the CDR3 DNA reads TGTGCCAGCAGCTTTCTAGCGACTGACACAGATACGCAGTATTTT. Translation: CASSFLATDTDTQYF.

The chain combines TRBV7-8 with TRBJ1-2; maybe TRBD1 (6 bases). This CDR3 contains 14 residues. Trimming took off 1 base at V and 4 bases at J, with 10 bases between the two ends. Per germline, CDR1 SGHVS and CDR2 FQNEAQ. CDR3 in amino acids: CASSLGGLRYGYTF. CDR3 DNA: TGTGCCAGCAGCTTAGGGGGGCTGCGCTATGGCTACACCTTC.

This rearrangement joins TRBV9 to TRBJ2-3; a possible D gene is TRBD2 (6 bases). This CDR3 has 18 residues. Germline V lookup: CDR1 SGDLS, CDR2 YYNGEE. Trimming left V 3 bases short and J 0 bases short, with 20 bases between. CDR3 region: CASSGWGDGGDSTDTQYF. CDR3 bases: TGTGCCAGCAGCGGATGGGGGGATGGGGGAGATAGCACAGATACGCAGTATTTT.